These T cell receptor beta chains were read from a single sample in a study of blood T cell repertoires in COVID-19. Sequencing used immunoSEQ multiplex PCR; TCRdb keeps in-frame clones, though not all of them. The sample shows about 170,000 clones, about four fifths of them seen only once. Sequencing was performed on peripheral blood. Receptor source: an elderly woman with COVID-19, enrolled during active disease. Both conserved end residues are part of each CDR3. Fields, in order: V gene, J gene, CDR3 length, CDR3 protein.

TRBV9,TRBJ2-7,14,CASSQWRDPYEQYF
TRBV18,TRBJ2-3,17,CASSRQAAPPNTDTQYF
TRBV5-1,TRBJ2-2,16,CASSLQGSGNTGELFF
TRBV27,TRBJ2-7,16,CASSLFRTGVPYEQYF
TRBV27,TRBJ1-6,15,CATPTGSVVESPLHF
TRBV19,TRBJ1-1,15,CASMVVDREITEAFF
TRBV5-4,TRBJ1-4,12,CASSAYNEKLFF
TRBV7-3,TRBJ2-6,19,CASSLRGGQGASGANVLTF
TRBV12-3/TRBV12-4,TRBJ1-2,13,CASSRRQGRGYTF
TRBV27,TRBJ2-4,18,CASSLSGREALAKNIQYF
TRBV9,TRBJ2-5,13,CASSVAGLETQYF
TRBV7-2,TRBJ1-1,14,CASSFMGADTEAFF
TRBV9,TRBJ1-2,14,CASSVVSGHHGYTF
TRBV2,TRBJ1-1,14,CASSVWQGNTEAFF
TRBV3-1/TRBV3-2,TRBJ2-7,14,CASSYDLAPYEQYF
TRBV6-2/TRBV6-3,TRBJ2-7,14,CASSRQGVSLEQYF
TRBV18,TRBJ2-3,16,CASSPLSGGWTDTQYF